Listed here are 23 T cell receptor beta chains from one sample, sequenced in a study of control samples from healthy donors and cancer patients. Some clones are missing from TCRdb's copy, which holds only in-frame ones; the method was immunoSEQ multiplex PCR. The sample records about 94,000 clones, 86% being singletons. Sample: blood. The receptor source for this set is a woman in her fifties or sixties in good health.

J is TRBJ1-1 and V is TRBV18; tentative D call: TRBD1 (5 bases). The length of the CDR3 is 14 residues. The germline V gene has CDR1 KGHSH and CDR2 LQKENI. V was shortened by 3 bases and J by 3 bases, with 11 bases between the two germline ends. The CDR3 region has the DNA TGTGCCAGCTCACCTGGGGCAGTCGACACTGAAGCTTTCTTT. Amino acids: CASSPGAVDTEAFF.

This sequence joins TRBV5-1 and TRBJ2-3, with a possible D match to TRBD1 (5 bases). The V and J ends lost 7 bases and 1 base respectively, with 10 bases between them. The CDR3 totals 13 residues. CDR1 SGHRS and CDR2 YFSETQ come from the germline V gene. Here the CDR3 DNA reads TGCGCCAGCTCGGAACAGGGCACAGATACGCAGTATTTT. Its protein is CASSEQGTDTQYF.

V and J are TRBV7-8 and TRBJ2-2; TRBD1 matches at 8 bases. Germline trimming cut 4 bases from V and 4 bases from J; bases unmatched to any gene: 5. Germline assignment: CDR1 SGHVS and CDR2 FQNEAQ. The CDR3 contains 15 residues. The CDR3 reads CASSSDRVATGELFF. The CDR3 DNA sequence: TGTGCCAGCAGCTCGGACAGGGTCGCCACCGGGGAGCTGTTTTTT.

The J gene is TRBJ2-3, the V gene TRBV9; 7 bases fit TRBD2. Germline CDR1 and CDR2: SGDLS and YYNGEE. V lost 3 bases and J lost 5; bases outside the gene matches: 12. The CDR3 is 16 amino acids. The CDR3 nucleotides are TGTGCCAGCAGCGGGCAAAGCGGGGCTCTTGGAGATACGCAGTATTTT. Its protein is CASSGQSGALGDTQYF.

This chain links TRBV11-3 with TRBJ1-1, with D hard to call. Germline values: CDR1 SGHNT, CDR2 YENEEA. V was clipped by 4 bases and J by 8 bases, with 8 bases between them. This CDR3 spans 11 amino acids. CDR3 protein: CASSSAPEAFF. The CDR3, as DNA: TGTGCCAGCAGCTCCGCACCAGAAGCTTTCTTT.

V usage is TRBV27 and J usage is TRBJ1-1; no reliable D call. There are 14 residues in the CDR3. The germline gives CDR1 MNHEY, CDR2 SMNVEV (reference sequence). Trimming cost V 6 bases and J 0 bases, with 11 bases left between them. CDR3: CASSPLEVNTEAFF. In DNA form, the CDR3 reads TGTGCCAGCAGCCCATTAGAGGTGAACACTGAAGCTTTCTTT.

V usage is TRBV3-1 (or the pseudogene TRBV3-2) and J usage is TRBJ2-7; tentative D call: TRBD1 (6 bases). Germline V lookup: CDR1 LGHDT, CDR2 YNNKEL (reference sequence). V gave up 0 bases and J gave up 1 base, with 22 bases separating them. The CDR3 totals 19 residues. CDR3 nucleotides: TGTGCCAGCAGCCAAGAGCCCCCCCCTTGGGCAGGGGATTCCTACGAGCAGTACTTC. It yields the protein CASSQEPPPWAGDSYEQYF.

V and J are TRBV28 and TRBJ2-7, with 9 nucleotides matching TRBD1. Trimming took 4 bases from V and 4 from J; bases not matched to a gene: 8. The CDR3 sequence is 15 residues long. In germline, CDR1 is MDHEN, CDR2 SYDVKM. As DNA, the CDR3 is TGTGCCAGCAGTTCGCCTAACAGGGGGCGATACGAGCAGTACTTC. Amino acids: CASSSPNRGRYEQYF.

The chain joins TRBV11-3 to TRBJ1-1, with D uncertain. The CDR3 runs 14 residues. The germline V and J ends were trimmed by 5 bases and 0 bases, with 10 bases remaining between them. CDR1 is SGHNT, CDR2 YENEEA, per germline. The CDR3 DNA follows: TGTGCCAGCAGCGGTAACGGAATGAACACTGAAGCTTTCTTT. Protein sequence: CASSGNGMNTEAFF. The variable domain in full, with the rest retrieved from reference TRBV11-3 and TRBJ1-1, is EAGVVQSPRYKIIEKKQPVAFWCNPISGHNTLYWYLQNLGQGPELLIRYENEEAVDDSQLPKDRFSAERLKGVDSTLKIQPAELGDSAVYLCASSGNGMNTEAFFGQGTRLTVV.

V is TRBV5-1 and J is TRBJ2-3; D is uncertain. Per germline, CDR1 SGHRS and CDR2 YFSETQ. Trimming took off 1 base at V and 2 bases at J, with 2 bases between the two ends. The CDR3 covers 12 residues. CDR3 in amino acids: CASSLTTDTQYF. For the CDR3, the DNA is TGCGCCAGCAGCTTGACCACAGATACGCAGTATTTT.

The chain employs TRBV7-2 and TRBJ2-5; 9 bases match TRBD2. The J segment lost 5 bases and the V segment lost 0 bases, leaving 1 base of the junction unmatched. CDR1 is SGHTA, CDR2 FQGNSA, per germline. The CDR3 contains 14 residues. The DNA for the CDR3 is TGTGCCAGCAGCTTAGCCCTAGCGGGGGAGACCCAGTACTTC. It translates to CASSLALAGETQYF.

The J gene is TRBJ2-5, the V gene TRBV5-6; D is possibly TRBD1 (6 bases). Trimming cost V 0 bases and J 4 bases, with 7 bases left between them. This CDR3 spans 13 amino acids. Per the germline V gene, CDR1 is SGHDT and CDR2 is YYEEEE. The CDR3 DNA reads TGTGCCAGCAGCTTGGGGGGGCCAGAGACCCAGTACTTC. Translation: CASSLGGPETQYF.

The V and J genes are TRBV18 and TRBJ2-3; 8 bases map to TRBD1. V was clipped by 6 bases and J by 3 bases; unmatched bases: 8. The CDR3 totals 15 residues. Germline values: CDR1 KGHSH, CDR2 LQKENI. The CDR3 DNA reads TGTGCCAGCTCCCGTCCGCAGGGGGCGACAGATACGCAGTATTTT. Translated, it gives CASSRPQGATDTQYF. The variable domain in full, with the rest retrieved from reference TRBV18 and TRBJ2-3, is NAGVMQNPRHLVRRRGQEARLRCSPMKGHSHVYWYRQLPEEGLKFMVYLQKENIIDESGMPKERFSAEFPKEGPSILRIQQVVRGDSAAYFCASSRPQGATDTQYFGPGTRLTVL.

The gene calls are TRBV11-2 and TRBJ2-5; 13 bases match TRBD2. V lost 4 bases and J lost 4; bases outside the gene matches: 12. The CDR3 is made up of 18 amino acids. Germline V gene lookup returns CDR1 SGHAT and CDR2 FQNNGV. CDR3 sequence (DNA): TGTGCCAGCAGCTCCTACCGGACTAGCGGGGGTAGGGGAGAGACCCAGTACTTC. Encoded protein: CASSSYRTSGGRGETQYF.

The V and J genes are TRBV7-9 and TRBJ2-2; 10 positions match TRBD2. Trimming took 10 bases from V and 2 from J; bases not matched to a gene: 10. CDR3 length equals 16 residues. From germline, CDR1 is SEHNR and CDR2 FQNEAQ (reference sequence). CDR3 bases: TGTGCCACCCTACAGGGACTAGCGAGTAACACCGGGGAGCTGTTTTTT. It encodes CATLQGLASNTGELFF.

CDR3 sequence reads: CASSLAGPTDTQYF. CDR3 coding DNA: TGTGCCAGCAGTTTAGCGGGACCCACAGATACGCAGTATTTT. This chain links TRBV25-1 with TRBJ2-3; TRBD2 matches at 8 bases. With 5 bases clipped from V and 2 bases from J, the junction kept 3 bases outside the gene matches. CDR3 length equals 14 residues. Germline CDR1 reads MGHDK; CDR2 reads SYGVNS.

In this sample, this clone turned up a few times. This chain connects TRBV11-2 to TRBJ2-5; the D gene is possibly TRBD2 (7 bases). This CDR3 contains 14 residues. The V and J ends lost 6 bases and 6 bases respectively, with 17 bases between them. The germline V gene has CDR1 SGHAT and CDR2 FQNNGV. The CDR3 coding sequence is TGTGCCAGCAGGGGGGGGGCGGCCCCGAAGACCCAGTACTTC. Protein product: CASRGGAAPKTQYF.

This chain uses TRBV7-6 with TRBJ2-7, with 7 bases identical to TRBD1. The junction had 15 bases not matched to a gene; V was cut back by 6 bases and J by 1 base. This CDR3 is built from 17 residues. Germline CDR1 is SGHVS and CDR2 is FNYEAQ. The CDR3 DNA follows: TGTGCCAGCAGACCAACCCCCTCCGGGACAGTATCCTACGAGCAGTACTTC. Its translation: CASRPTPSGTVSYEQYF.

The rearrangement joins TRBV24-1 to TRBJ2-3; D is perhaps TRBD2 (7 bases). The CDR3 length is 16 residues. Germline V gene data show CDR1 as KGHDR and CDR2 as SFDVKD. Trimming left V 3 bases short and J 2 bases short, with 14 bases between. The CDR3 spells CATSDPRGADTDTQYF. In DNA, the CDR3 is TGTGCCACCAGTGATCCACGGGGGGCCGACACAGATACGCAGTATTTT.

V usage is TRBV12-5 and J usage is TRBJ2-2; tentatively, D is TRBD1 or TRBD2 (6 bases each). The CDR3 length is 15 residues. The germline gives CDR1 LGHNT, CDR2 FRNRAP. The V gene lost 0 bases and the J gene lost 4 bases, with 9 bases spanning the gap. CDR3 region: CASGLVQGGTGELFF. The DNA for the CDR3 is TGTGCTAGTGGTTTGGTACAGGGAGGCACCGGGGAGCTGTTTTTT.

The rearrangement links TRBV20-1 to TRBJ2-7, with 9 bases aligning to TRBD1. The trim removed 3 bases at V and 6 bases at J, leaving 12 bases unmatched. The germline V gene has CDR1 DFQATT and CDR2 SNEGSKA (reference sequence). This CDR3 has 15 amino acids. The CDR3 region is CSASTGGAFGSEQYF. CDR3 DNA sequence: TGCAGTGCTAGTACAGGGGGCGCATTCGGAAGCGAGCAGTACTTC.

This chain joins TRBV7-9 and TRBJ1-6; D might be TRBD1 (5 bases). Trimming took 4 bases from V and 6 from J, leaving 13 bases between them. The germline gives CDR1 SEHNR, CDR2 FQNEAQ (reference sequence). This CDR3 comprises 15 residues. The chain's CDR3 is CASSWAGQGNSPLHF. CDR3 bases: TGTGCCAGCAGCTGGGCCGGGCAGGGTAATTCACCCCTCCACTTT.

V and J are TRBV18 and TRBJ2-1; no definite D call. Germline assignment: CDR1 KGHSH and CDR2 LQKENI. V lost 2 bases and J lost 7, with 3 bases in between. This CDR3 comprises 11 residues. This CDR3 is CASSPENEQFF. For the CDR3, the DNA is TGTGCCAGCTCACCAGAGAATGAGCAGTTCTTC. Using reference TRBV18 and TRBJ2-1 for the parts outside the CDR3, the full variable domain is NAGVMQNPRHLVRRRGQEARLRCSPMKGHSHVYWYRQLPEEGLKFMVYLQKENIIDESGMPKERFSAEFPKEGPSILRIQQVVRGDSAAYFCASSPENEQFFGPGTRLTVL.